The clone carrying this T cell receptor beta chain was seen more than once but under ten times. Its antigen is as yet unknown. The primer mix had 60 Vbeta and 13 Jbeta primers. The repertoire was sequenced with immunoSEQ multiplex PCR; TCRdb's copy has only in-frame clones and lacks some. Of 200,000 to 250,000 clones in the sample, around 75% were seen once. This sample is drawn from a study of cytomegalovirus exposure and HLA in healthy donors. The study, taken as a whole, reports: The authors confirmed in vitro that three CMV-associated chains were specific for CMV antigens.

Sequencing was done on a sample of PBMCs. The TCR comes from a woman under 40 in good health and CMV-seronegative.

The CDR3 sequence is CASSQTLAGGDEQYF. The DNA of the CDR3 is TGTGCCAGCAGCCAGACACTAGCGGGGGGGGACGAGCAGTACTTC. The chain joins TRBV4-2 to TRBJ2-7, with 13 bases lining up with TRBD2. J was trimmed by 5 bases and V by 3 bases; bases with no gene match: 4. CDR3 length equals 15 residues. Germline CDR1 and CDR2: LGHNA and YNFKEQ.